These 8 T cell receptor beta chains were sequenced from one sample in a study of control samples from healthy donors and cancer patients. Some clones are missing from TCRdb's copy, which holds only in-frame ones; the method was immunoSEQ multiplex PCR. Counted here are about 170,000 clones, approximately 90% occurring once; the ten biggest clones make up 12%. Specimen: blood. Every receptor here comes from a man aged 30 to 45 in good health.

The rearrangement links TRBV6-5 to TRBJ2-3, with 9 bases identical to TRBD2. With 9 bases clipped from V and 6 bases from J, the junction kept 13 bases outside the gene matches. The CDR3 has 15 residues. Germline-derived CDR1 and CDR2 are MNHEY and SVGAGI. As DNA, the CDR3 is TGTGCCAGTCTAGCGGGACTCGCGTTGTGGGATACGCAGTATTTT. As protein: CASLAGLALWDTQYF.

The CDR3 loop reads CASSPRGIGYTEAFF. The CDR3, as DNA: TGTGCCAGCAGCCCCAGGGGGATTGGGTACACTGAAGCTTTCTTT. The chain has TRBV7-6 and TRBJ1-1, with 7 nucleotides matching TRBD1. Germline CDR1 and CDR2: SGHVS and FNYEAQ. The V and J ends lost 5 bases and 3 bases, in that order; junction bases with no gene match: 9. The CDR3 sequence is 15 residues long.

V gene TRBV28 combines with J gene TRBJ1-2, with TRBD1 matching over 9 bases. The CDR3 is 14 amino acids. The V gene end was trimmed by 5 bases and the J gene end by 5 bases; junction bases not matched to a gene: 6. Germline CDR1 and CDR2: MDHEN and SYDVKM. CDR3 sequence reads: CASSTQGARYGYTF. The DNA of the CDR3 is TGTGCCAGCAGTACACAGGGGGCGCGGTATGGCTACACCTTC.

The V and J genes are TRBV2 and TRBJ2-5; D is unresolved. CDR1 is SNHLY and CDR2 is FYNNEI in the germline V gene. The CDR3 has 12 residues. With 3 bases removed from V and 4 bases from J, the gap between germline ends came to 6 bases. The CDR3 DNA reads as TGTGCCAGCAGTGAGGGCGGAGAGACCCAGTACTTC. Translation gives CASSEGGETQYF.

The rearrangement joins TRBV29-1 to TRBJ1-1; D gene uncertain. Trimming removed 4 bases from V and 6 bases from J, with 9 bases in between. This CDR3 comprises 11 residues. Germline V CDR1 and CDR2: SQVTM, ANQGSEA. The CDR3 sequence is CSVVEVAEAFF. In nucleotides, the CDR3 is TGCAGCGTTGTAGAGGTAGCTGAAGCTTTCTTT.

CDR3 nucleotide sequence: TGTGCCAGCTCCCCGGGGGGGGCGACGAATCAGCCCCAGCATTTT. Translated, it gives CASSPGGATNQPQHF. The chain joins TRBV6-5 to TRBJ1-5, with a possible D match to TRBD1 (6 bases). Germline V CDR1 and CDR2: MNHEY, SVGAGI. With 8 bases removed from V and 4 bases from J, the gap between germline ends came to 18 bases. The CDR3 spans 15 residues.

This clone was counted a single time. Other DNA sequences of this sample code for an identical CDR3. V usage is TRBV7-2 and J usage is TRBJ1-1; no firm D call. Germline values: CDR1 SGHTA, CDR2 FQGNSA. The CDR3 runs to 13 residues. Trimming stripped 3 bases from V and 1 base from J, with 6 bases between. CDR3 sequence: CASSLGRNTEAFF. The DNA of the CDR3 is TGTGCCAGCAGCTTGGGTCGGAACACTGAAGCTTTCTTT.

The chain is built from TRBV4-2 and TRBJ1-1; D remains ambiguous. The germline V gene encodes CDR1 LGHNA and CDR2 YNFKEQ. V was clipped by 2 bases and J by 6 bases, with 16 bases between them. The CDR3 sequence is 15 residues long. The CDR3 reads CASSQIGSKGAEAFF. CDR3 DNA: TGTGCCAGCAGCCAAATAGGGAGTAAGGGCGCTGAAGCTTTCTTT.